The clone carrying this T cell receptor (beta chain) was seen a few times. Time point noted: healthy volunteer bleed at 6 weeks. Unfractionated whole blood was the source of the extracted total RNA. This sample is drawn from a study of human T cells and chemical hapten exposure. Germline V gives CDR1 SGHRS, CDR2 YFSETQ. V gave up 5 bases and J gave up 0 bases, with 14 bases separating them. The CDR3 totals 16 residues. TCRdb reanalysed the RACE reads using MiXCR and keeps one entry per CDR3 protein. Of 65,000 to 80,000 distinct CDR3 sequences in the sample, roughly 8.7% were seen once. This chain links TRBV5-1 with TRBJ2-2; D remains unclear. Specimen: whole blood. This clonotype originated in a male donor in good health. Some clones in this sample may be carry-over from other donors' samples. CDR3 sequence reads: CASRSPPGANTGELFF. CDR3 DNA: TGCGCCAGCAGGTCCCCCCCTGGGGCGAACACCGGGGAGCTGTTTTTT. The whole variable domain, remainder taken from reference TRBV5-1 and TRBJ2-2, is KAGVTQTPRYLIKTRGQQVTLSCSPISGHRSVSWYQQTPGQGLQFLFEYFSETQRNKGNFPGRFSGRQFSNSRSEMNVSTLELGDSALYLCASRSPPGANTGELFFGEGSRLTVL.